This section outlines one T cell receptor (beta chain) sequence together with its context. The antigen remains unidentified. This specimen belongs to a study of T cell repertoires in cytomegalovirus infection. Overall study context: Indications of both CMV infection and matching HLA type were provided by public TCR beta signatures. Study outcomes and limitations: Dominating the ex vivo response were TCR beta clonotypes that were CMV-specific and HLA-C-restricted.

TCRdb itself ran the reads through MiXCR, one entry per CDR3 protein. The sample shows roughly 200,000 distinct CDR3 sequences, 15% to 20% of them seen only once. The TCR comes from a human donor in good health (CMV status not recorded). Some clones in this sample may be carry-over from other donors' samples. Sequencing was carried out using CD8+ T cells from PBMCs.

The CDR3 loop is CASSLGLLVQGDSGANVLTF. CDR3 coding DNA: TGTGCCAGCAGCTTAGGCCTCCTGGTTCAGGGTGACTCTGGGGCCAACGTCCTGACTTTC. The chain recombines TRBV7-9 with TRBJ2-6; possible D gene TRBD1, 5 bases. The CDR3 spans 20 residues. The germline V and J ends were trimmed by 1 base and 0 bases, with 19 bases remaining between them. The germline CDR1 and CDR2 sequences are SEHNR and FQNEAQ (reference sequence). Complete variable domain (other parts from reference TRBV7-9 and TRBJ2-6): DTGVSQNPRHKITKRGQNVTFRCDPISEHNRLYWYRQTLGQGPEFLTYFQNEAQLEKSRLLSDRFSAERPKGSFSTLEIQRTEQGDSAMYLCASSLGLLVQGDSGANVLTFGAGSRLTVL.